This TCR beta chain was captured in a study of T cells in women clearing cervical HPV infection. The CDR3 spans 14 residues. The germline gives CDR1 SGHVS, CDR2 FNYEAQ. V was trimmed by 10 bases and J by 6 bases, leaving 16 bases between them. Sequencing was performed with immunoSEQ multiplex PCR; in TCRdb, only in-frame clones are kept and a portion is missing. Here the sample table reports 40,000 to 45,000 clones. Comments on this clone: The read stops 3 residues short of the end of the CDR3; the missing end is completed from the germline J gene.

The sequence came from a woman between 18 and 75 years old with a cervical HPV16 infection that either progressed to CIN3+ or cleared (not recorded which). The chain links TRBV7-6 to TRBJ1-6; D possibly corresponds to TRBD1 (6 bases). Sequencing input: blood buffy coat. The CDR3 DNA, read in part, is TGTGCCACGGGCGACAGGACGAGTAATTCACCC. Residues: CATGDRTSNSP. In full, the CDR3 reads CATGDRTSNSPLHF.